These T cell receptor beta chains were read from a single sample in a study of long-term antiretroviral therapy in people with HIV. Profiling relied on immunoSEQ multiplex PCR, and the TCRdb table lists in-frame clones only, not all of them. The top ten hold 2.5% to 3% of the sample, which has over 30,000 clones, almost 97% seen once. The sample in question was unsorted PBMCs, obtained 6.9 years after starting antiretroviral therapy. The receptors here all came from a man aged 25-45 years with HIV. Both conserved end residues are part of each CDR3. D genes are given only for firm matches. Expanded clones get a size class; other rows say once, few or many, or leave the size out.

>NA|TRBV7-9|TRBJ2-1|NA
TGTGCCAGCAGCAAGGATAGCGTCGGCGAGCAGTTCTTC
CASSKDSVGEQFF
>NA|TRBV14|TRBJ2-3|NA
TGTGCCAGCAGCCTTAGGAGCGGAGGAAGCACAGATACGCAGTATTTT
CASSLRSGGSTDTQYF
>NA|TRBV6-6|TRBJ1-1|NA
TGTGCCAGCACGTCCGAGATGAACACTGAAGCTTTCTTT
CASTSEMNTEAFF
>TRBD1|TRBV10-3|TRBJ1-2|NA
TGTGCCAGCAGTTACAGCCCAGGGGGTGGCTACACCTTC
CASSYSPGGGYTF
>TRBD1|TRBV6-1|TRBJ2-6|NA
TGTGCCAGCGACAGGGGGGTCGCTGGGGCCAACGTCCTGACTTTC
CASDRGVAGANVLTF
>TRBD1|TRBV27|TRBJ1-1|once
TGTGCCAGCAGTCGGGACAGCGAAGCTTTCTTT
CASSRDSEAFF
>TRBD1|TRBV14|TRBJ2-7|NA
TGTGCCAGCAGCCAGTCTACCGGGACAGGGGCCGAGCAGTACTTC
CASSQSTGTGAEQYF
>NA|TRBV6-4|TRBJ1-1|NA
TGTGCCAGCAGTGACCTTGGGTCGAACACTGAAGCTTTCTTT
CASSDLGSNTEAFF
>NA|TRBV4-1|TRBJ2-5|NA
TGCGCCAGCAGCCAGGGCGGAGAGACCCAGTACTTC
CASSQGGETQYF
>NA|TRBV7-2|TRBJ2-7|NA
TGTGCCAGCAGTTCACGATCGTACGGCGAGCAGTACTTC
CASSSRSYGEQYF
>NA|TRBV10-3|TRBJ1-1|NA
TGTGCCATCAGTGCGTTGGAGGGGGAGTCTGAAGCTTTCTTT
CAISALEGESEAFF
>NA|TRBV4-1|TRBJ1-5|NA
TGCGCCAGCAGCCAATTATTGCAGGTCGGAAACAGCAATCAGCCCCAGCATTTT
CASSQLLQVGNSNQPQHF
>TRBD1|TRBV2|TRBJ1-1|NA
TGTGCCAGCAGTCGACAGGGTGGCACTGAAGCTTTCTTT
CASSRQGGTEAFF
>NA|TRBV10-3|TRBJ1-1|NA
TGTGCCATCAGCGCCGCCTCGACAGTGGGTGACACTGAAGCTTTCTTT
CAISAASTVGDTEAFF
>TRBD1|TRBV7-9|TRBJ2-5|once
TGTGCCAGCAGCTTAGGGAGGACAGGGTCTGGGAAAGAGACCCAGTACTTC
CASSLGRTGSGKETQYF
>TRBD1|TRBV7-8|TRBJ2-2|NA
TGTGCCAGCAGCTTACAGGGGGCAGACACCGGGGAGCTGTTTTTT
CASSLQGADTGELFF
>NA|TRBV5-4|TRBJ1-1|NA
TGTGCCAGCAGCTTTACAGGGCTGGATGAAGCTTTCTTT
CASSFTGLDEAFF
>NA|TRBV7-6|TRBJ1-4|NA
TGTGCCAGCAGCTTAGATGGTACAACTAATGAAAAACTGTTTTTT
CASSLDGTTNEKLFF
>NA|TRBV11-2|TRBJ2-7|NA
TGTGCCAGCAGCTTGGATACGAAGGGCGAGCAGTACTTC
CASSLDTKGEQYF
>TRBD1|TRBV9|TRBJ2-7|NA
TGTGCCAGCAGCGCCTCGGACAGGGCATACGAGCAGTACTTC
CASSASDRAYEQYF
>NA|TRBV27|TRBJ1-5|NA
TGTGCCAGCAGAGTTCGTGGGGGCCTTAATCAGCCCCAGCATTTT
CASRVRGGLNQPQHF
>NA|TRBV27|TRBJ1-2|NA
TGTGCCAGCAGGGCGGCAAACTATGGCTACACCTTC
CASRAANYGYTF
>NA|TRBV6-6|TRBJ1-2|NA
TGTGCCAGCAGTCGTGGGAGAAAGACCTATGGCTACACCTTC
CASSRGRKTYGYTF
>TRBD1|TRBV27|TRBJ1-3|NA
TGTGCCAGCAGAAGGACAGGGACTGGAAACACCATATATTTT
CASRRTGTGNTIYF
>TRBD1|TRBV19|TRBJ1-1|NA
TGTGCCAGTAGTATAGCCGCGACAGGGATGATTGAAGCTTTCTTT
CASSIAATGMIEAFF
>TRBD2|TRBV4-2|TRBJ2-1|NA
TGTGCCAGCAGCAACAGCGGGGGACGAGAGCAGTTCTTC
CASSNSGGREQFF
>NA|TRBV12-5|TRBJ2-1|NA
TGTGCTAGTGGCTCCCCGTTTCAGGGGTACAATGAGCAGTTCTTC
CASGSPFQGYNEQFF
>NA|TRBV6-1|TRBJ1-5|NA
TGTGCCAGCAGCCCCGGGACAAGGTACAATCAGCCCCAGCATTTT
CASSPGTRYNQPQHF
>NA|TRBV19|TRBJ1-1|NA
TGTGCCAGCCACACAAGACATGAAGCTTTCTTT
CASHTRHEAFF
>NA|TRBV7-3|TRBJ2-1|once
TGTGCCAGCAGCTCCTCACGGGGCGACCAGTTCTTC
CASSSSRGDQFF
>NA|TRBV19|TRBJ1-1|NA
TGTGCCAGTAGTACCGTTAGGTTGCTTATGAACACTGAAGCTTTCTTT
CASSTVRLLMNTEAFF
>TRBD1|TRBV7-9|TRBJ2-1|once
TGTGCCAGCAGCTTAGGTACCGGGACAGGGGACAATGAGCAGTTCTTC
CASSLGTGTGDNEQFF
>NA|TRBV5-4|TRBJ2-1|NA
TGTGCCAGCAGCTTAACAAATGAGCAGTTCTTC
CASSLTNEQFF
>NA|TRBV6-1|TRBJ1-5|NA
TGTGCCAGCAACGCAGGGATTCAGCCCCAGCATTTT
CASNAGIQPQHF
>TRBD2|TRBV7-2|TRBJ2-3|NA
TGTGCCAGCAGCTTAGGCCCTAGCGGGACCCCTAGCACAGATACGCAGTATTTT
CASSLGPSGTPSTDTQYF
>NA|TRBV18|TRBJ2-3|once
TGTGCCAGCTCACCGAAGGGGGGGCTTCGGGATACGCAGTATTTT
CASSPKGGLRDTQYF
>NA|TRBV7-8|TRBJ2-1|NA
TGTGCCAGCAGCTTCGTAGCGGTTTCCTACAATGAGCAGTTCTTC
CASSFVAVSYNEQFF
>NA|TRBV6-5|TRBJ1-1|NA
TGTGCCAGCAGACCCGAGGTCGGGACTGAAGCTTTCTTT
CASRPEVGTEAFF
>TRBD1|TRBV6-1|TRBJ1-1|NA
TGTGCCAGTTCCTGGACAGGCCCGAACACTGAAGCTTTCTTT
CASSWTGPNTEAFF
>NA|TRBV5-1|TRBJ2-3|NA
TGCGCCAGCAGCTTGGAAGCGAACCCCCCCCGGGATACGCAGTATTTT
CASSLEANPPRDTQYF
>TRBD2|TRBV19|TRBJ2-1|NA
TGTGCCACCCTAGCGGGGGGGCCGGATGAGCAGTTCTTC
CATLAGGPDEQFF
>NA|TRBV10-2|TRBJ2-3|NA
TGCGCCAGCAGTGAGCTGGGGGGCCCGGCAACGCAGTATTTT
CASSELGGPATQYF
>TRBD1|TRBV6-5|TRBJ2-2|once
TGTGCCAGCAGCGGACAGGAAAACACCGGGGAGCTGTTTTTT
CASSGQENTGELFF
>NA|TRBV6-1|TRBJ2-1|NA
TGTGCCAGCAGCCGGGACAATGAGCAGTTCTTC
CASSRDNEQFF